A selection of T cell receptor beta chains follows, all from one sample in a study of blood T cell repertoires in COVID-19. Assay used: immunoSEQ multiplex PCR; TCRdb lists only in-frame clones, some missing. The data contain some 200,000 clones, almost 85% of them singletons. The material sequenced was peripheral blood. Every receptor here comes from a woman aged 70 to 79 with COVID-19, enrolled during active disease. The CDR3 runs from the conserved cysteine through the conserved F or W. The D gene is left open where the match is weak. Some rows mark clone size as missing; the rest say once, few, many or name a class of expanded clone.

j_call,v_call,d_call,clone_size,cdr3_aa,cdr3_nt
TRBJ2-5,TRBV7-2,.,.,CASSLSHRVQETQYF,TGTGCCAGCAGCTTAAGTCATCGGGTGCAAGAGACCCAGTACTTC
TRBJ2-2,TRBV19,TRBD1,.,CASSDWTGATGELFF,TGTGCCAGTAGTGACTGGACAGGGGCCACCGGGGAGCTGTTTTTT
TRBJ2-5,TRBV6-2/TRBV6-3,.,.,CASSYNQGIRETQYF,TGTGCCAGCAGTTACAACCAGGGGATTCGGGAGACCCAGTACTTC
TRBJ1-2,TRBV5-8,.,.,CANRQGPNYGYTF,TGTGCCAACCGCCAGGGGCCCAACTATGGCTACACCTTC
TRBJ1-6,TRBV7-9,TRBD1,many,CASSTGQGDDSPLHF,TGTGCCAGCAGCACGGGACAGGGAGATGATTCACCCCTCCACTTT
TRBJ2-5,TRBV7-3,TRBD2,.,CASSLTSGGQETQYF,TGTGCCAGCAGCCTCACTAGCGGGGGGCAAGAGACCCAGTACTTC
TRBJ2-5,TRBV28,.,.,CASTLLGVRETQYF,TGTGCCAGCACGTTGCTAGGGGTTCGAGAGACCCAGTACTTC
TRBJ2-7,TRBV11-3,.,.,CASSFGQGTSYEQYF,TGTGCCAGCAGCTTTGGTCAGGGGACCTCCTACGAGCAGTACTTC
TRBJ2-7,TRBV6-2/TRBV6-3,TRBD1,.,CASSYSSGTGVQYEQYF,TGTGCCAGCAGTTACTCATCCGGGACAGGGGTTCAGTACGAGCAGTACTTC
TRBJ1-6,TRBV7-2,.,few,CASSLVGGKWDTYNSPLHF,TGTGCCAGCAGCTTAGTTGGGGGCAAATGGGACACCTATAATTCACCCCTCCACTTT
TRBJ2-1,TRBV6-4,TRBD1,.,CASSIQGPSSYNEQFF,TGTGCCAGCAGTATACAGGGGCCGAGCTCCTACAATGAGCAGTTCTTC
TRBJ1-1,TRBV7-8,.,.,CASSSPGNTEAFF,TGTGCCAGCAGCAGCCCCGGGAACACTGAAGCTTTCTTT
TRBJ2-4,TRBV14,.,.,CASSQGSRNIQYF,TGTGCCAGCAGCCAAGGGAGCAGAAACATTCAGTACTTC
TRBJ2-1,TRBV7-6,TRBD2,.,CASSSRGELAGVSYNEQFF,TGTGCCAGCAGCTCTAGGGGGGAACTAGCGGGAGTATCTTACAATGAGCAGTTCTTC
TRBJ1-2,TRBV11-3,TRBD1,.,CASSKPGQEVGYTF,TGTGCCAGCAGCAAGCCGGGACAGGAGGTTGGCTACACCTTC
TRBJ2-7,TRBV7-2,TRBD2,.,CASSLGLAGSYEQYF,TGTGCCAGCAGCTTAGGGCTAGCGGGATCCTACGAGCAGTACTTC
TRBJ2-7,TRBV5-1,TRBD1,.,CASSPGTGGSYEQYF,TGCGCCAGCAGTCCCGGGACAGGGGGCTCCTACGAGCAGTACTTC
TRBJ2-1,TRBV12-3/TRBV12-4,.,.,CASSDEINEQFF,TGTGCCAGCAGCGATGAGATCAATGAGCAGTTCTTC
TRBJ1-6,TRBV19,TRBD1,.,CASKNPGQRSSPLHF,TGTGCCAGTAAAAACCCGGGACAGCGGAGTTCACCCCTCCACTTT
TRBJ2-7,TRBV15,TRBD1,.,CATSRGRTGGVYEQYF,TGTGCCACCAGCAGAGGTAGAACAGGGGGCGTCTACGAGCAGTACTTC